The 19 T cell receptor beta chains below all came from one sample that was sequenced in a study of shared clonotypes between healthy human individuals (TCRdb year 2020). Library construction relied on the immunoSEQ multiplex PCR assay. In its TCRdb copy, this immuneACCESS table keeps in-frame sequences only and misses some clones. Where compared with another copy, unresolved V genes explain less than half of these, and the others have no known cause. The sample table shows some 500,000 clones, and 70% to 85% are seen once. The top ten clones comprise about 12% of the sample. Source material: PBMCs. The receptors stem from a woman between 35 and 50 years old in good health. Some clones in this sample may be carry-over from other donors' samples.

The chain employs TRBV15 and TRBJ2-5, with 11 bases matching TRBD2. Germline V gene data show CDR1 as LNHNV and CDR2 as YYDKDF (reference sequence). With V trimmed by 2 bases and J by 2 bases, 7 bases remained unmatched. This CDR3 has 17 residues. The CDR3 bases are TGTGCCACCAGCAGACCGAAACGACTAGCGGGACAAGAGACCCAGTACTTC. Its protein product is CATSRPKRLAGQETQYF.

CDR3 coding DNA: TGTGCCAGCAGCGGGGGACGGGCATACAATGAGCAGTTCTTC. Its translation is CASSGGRAYNEQFF. The rearrangement joins TRBV5-8 to TRBJ2-1, with D perhaps matching TRBD1 or TRBD2 (5 bases each). The CDR3 has 14 amino acids. Trimming pared 4 bases from V and 4 bases from J, leaving 12 bases between. From germline, CDR1 is SGHTS and CDR2 YDEGEE.

This clone has only a few counts. The genes are TRBV5-1 and TRBJ2-7; D may match TRBD1 or TRBD2 (6 bases each). Germline values: CDR1 SGHRS, CDR2 YFSETQ. There are 15 residues in the CDR3. Trimming stripped 0 bases from V and 3 bases from J, with 13 bases between. The CDR3 loop is CASSLAGARGYEQYF. The CDR3 nucleotides read TGCGCCAGCAGCTTGGCGGGGGCGCGGGGCTACGAGCAGTACTTC.

The chain has TRBV2 and TRBJ2-7; tentative D call: TRBD2 (6 bases). Between the trimmed V and J ends, which lost 5 bases and 6 bases, there was a span of 17 bases. Germline V CDR1 and CDR2: SNHLY, FYNNEI. The CDR3 spans 14 residues. Here the CDR3 reads CASSLTRGMAEQYF. DNA of the CDR3: TGTGCCAGCAGTTTGACTAGGGGTATGGCCGAGCAGTACTTC.

V and J are TRBV20-1 and TRBJ2-5; 7 bases line up with TRBD1. The CDR3 has 10 amino acids. V shed 5 bases, J shed 9 bases, and the junction held 3 bases outside the gene matches. Germline-derived CDR1 and CDR2 are DFQATT and SNEGSKA (reference sequence). CDR3 loop: CSAATGPQYF. The DNA of the CDR3 is TGCAGTGCTGCGACAGGGCCCCAGTACTTC.

As concerns this clone: This sample also contains other DNA sequences that code for the same CDR3. This chain joins TRBV7-8 and TRBJ2-1; 7 positions agree with TRBD2. The CDR3 length is 15 residues. Germline lookup yields CDR1 SGHVS and CDR2 FQNEAQ. With V trimmed by 1 base and J by 3 bases, 3 bases remained unmatched. CDR3 loop: CASSLDGGSYNEQFF. CDR3 DNA sequence: TGTGCCAGCAGCTTAGATGGCGGGAGCTACAATGAGCAGTTCTTC.

The chain combines TRBV7-3 with TRBJ2-3, with D perhaps being TRBD1 or TRBD2 (7 bases each). V was clipped by 7 bases and J by 4 bases, with 21 bases between them. Germline V gene sequence: CDR1 SGHTA, CDR2 FQGTGA. The CDR3 spans 16 residues. CDR3 sequence reads: CASMGQNWGGADTQYF. The CDR3 bases are TGTGCCAGCATGGGACAGAACTGGGGGGGAGCAGATACGCAGTATTTT. Combining the CDR3 with reference TRBV7-3 and TRBJ2-3 gives the whole variable domain GAGVSQTPSNKVTEKGKYVELRCDPISGHTALYWYRQSLGQGPEFLIYFQGTGAADDSGLPNDRFFAVRPEGSVSTLKIQRTERGDSAVYLCASMGQNWGGADTQYFGPGTRLTVL.

The V call is TRBV2, the J call TRBJ1-2, with D possibly matching TRBD1 (5 bases). Germline CDR1 is SNHLY and CDR2 is FYNNEI. Trimming pared 4 bases from V and 0 bases from J, leaving 9 bases between. This CDR3 has 14 residues. CDR3 in amino acids: CASSGQTTNYGYTF. In DNA form, the CDR3 reads TGTGCCAGCAGTGGACAGACTACTAACTATGGCTACACCTTC.

The chain has TRBV5-1 and TRBJ2-5, with 8 bases fitting TRBD1. The CDR3 has 14 amino acids. Per germline, CDR1 SGHRS and CDR2 YFSETQ. Trimming cost V 4 bases and J 4 bases; bases outside gene matches: 6. DNA of the CDR3: TGCGCCAGCAGCCCCCAGGGGGCTGGAGAGACCCAGTACTTC. It yields the protein CASSPQGAGETQYF.

The genes are TRBV7-7 and TRBJ2-1; D call uncertain. Germline values: CDR1 SSHAT, CDR2 FNYEAQ (reference sequence). The CDR3 has 13 amino acids. Deletions cut 5 bases from V and 7 bases from J, with 12 bases between. CDR3 sequence (DNA): TGTGCCAGCAGCCAACAACTGCGTAATGAGCAGTTCTTC. Its protein is CASSQQLRNEQFF.

The rearrangement uses TRBV5-4 and TRBJ1-1, with 8 positions matching TRBD1. The germline V gene encodes CDR1 SGHNT and CDR2 YYREEE (reference sequence). Trimming cost V 4 bases and J 7 bases; bases outside gene matches: 12. The CDR3 extends over 15 amino acids. The CDR3, as DNA: TGTGCCAGCAGCCTCCTGACAGGGGCGTCCTATGAAGCTTTCTTT. Translating gives CASSLLTGASYEAFF.

J is TRBJ2-1 and V is TRBV9; 7 bases match TRBD2. J lost 5 bases, V lost 0 bases, and 5 bases had no gene match. CDR1 and CDR2 (germline): SGDLS, YYNGEE. CDR3 length equals 15 residues. The CDR3 reads CASSVVGGRDNEQFF. The CDR3 nucleotides are TGTGCCAGCAGCGTAGTAGGTGGGAGGGACAATGAGCAGTTCTTC.

The V call is TRBV4-1, the J call TRBJ2-7, with 8 bases lining up with TRBD2. CDR3 length: 16 residues. Germline values: CDR1 MGHRA, CDR2 YSYEKL. Trimming removed 4 bases from V and 2 bases from J; junction bases left unmatched: 10. The CDR3 nucleotides are TGCGCCAGCAGCCCGCGGGGGAGCGGGAGTGCCTACGAGCAGTACTTC. As protein: CASSPRGSGSAYEQYF.

The chain is built from TRBV30 and TRBJ1-2, with unresolved D. CDR3 length equals 12 residues. CDR1 and CDR2 (germline): GTSNPN, SVGIG (reference sequence). The V end lost 2 bases, the J end lost 7 bases, and 11 bases lay between the germline ends. This chain's CDR3 is CAWSLSIGGYTF. DNA for the CDR3: TGTGCCTGGAGTCTTTCGATCGGTGGCTACACCTTC.

As for this clone: One end of the junction is discordant with germline, which a read error may explain. This sequence joins TRBV27 and TRBJ2-7, with 13 nucleotides matching TRBD2. This CDR3 region has 13 residues. Per germline, CDR1 MNHEY and CDR2 SMNVEV (reference sequence). The CDR3 bases are TGTGCCAGCAGTCCCGAGACTAGCGGGAGGCCGGAATTC. Encoded protein: CASSPETSGRPEF.

In the case of this clone: This is likely an artifact of a read error, given a far larger clone one base away. This rearrangement joins TRBV2 to TRBJ2-2; 8 positions agree with TRBD2. V lost 5 bases, J lost 4 bases, and 6 bases stayed unmatched. Germline V gene sequence: CDR1 SNHLY, CDR2 FYNNEI. The CDR3 sequence is 15 residues long. The CDR3 loop reads CASSPTSGGTGELFF. CDR3 nucleotide sequence: TGTGCCAGCAGTCCAACTAGCGGCGGCACCGGGGAGCTGTTTTTT.

This clone was recorded many times. The chain couples TRBV4-1 to TRBJ2-3; TRBD2 agrees at 7 bases. The CDR3 consists of 20 residues. Per the germline V gene, CDR1 is MGHRA and CDR2 is YSYEKL. Germline trimming cut 4 bases from V and 2 bases from J; bases unmatched to any gene: 21. The CDR3: CASSPEEATIAGPDTDTQYF. The CDR3 DNA reads as TGCGCCAGCAGCCCAGAAGAGGCTACCATAGCGGGTCCTGACACAGATACGCAGTATTTT.

The chain uses TRBV7-9 and TRBJ2-1; TRBD2 matches at 10 bases. Trimming cost V 5 bases and J 7 bases; bases outside gene matches: 2. CDR1 is SEHNR and CDR2 is FQNEAQ in the germline V gene (reference sequence). The CDR3 runs to 13 residues. The DNA for the CDR3 is TGTGCCAGCAGCCGGACTAGCGGTAATGAGCAGTTCTTC. Translating gives CASSRTSGNEQFF.

The chain recombines TRBV25-1 with TRBJ2-1; D not certain. V was cut by 5 bases and J by 8 bases, with 7 bases left in between. CDR1 is MGHDK, CDR2 SYGVNS, per germline. This CDR3 is built from 11 residues. The CDR3 reads CASSMGDEQFF. The CDR3 DNA is TGTGCCAGCAGTATGGGCGATGAGCAGTTCTTC.